The next 24 T cell receptor beta chains were all read from a single sample in a study of shared clonotypes between healthy human individuals. Here immunoSEQ multiplex PCR was the method, and the copy in TCRdb shows in-frame clones only, minus some. There are around 500,000 clones in the sample; roughly three quarters occur only once, and around 14% lies in the top ten. The sequenced sample consisted of PBMCs. The receptors stem from a woman between 40 and 50 years old in good health. Some clones in this sample may be carry-over from other donors' samples.

The chain uses TRBV2 and TRBJ2-7, with D unclear. CDR3 size: 13 residues. Looked up from germline, CDR1 is SNHLY and CDR2 is FYNNEI. Trimming cost V 7 bases and J 5 bases, with 15 bases left between them. CDR3 protein: CASTIRPADEQYF. The CDR3 coding sequence is TGTGCCAGCACTATTCGGCCGGCCGACGAGCAGTACTTC.

The V gene is TRBV28, the J gene TRBJ2-3; D gene uncertain. CDR1 and CDR2 (germline): MDHEN, SYDVKM. The V end lost 3 bases, the J end lost 5 bases, and 3 bases lay between the germline ends. The CDR3 spans 11 residues. Written as DNA, the CDR3 is TGTGCCAGCAGTTTCGTAGATACGCAGTATTTT. It is translated as CASSFVDTQYF.

The J gene is TRBJ1-2, the V gene TRBV9; D possibly corresponds to TRBD1 (5 bases). CDR1 and CDR2 from the germline V gene are SGDLS and YYNGEE. The CDR3 totals 17 residues. Trimming left V 0 bases short and J 3 bases short, with 18 bases between. The chain's CDR3 is CASSVAAGGRNYYGYTF. CDR3 nucleotides: TGTGCCAGCAGCGTAGCGGCGGGGGGTCGGAATTACTATGGCTACACCTTC.

The V and J genes are TRBV10-2 and TRBJ2-5, with D perhaps TRBD2 (6 bases). CDR1 is WSHSY, CDR2 SAAADI, per germline. This CDR3 has 13 residues. The V gene lost 5 bases and the J gene lost 5 bases, with 12 bases spanning the gap. For the CDR3, the DNA is TGCGCCAGCAGTAGTCGAGCGGGTGAGACCCAGTACTTC. Translation gives CASSSRAGETQYF.

The chain has TRBV28 and TRBJ2-1; tentative D call: TRBD2 (5 bases). CDR1 and CDR2 (germline): MDHEN, SYDVKM. The CDR3 sequence is 16 residues long. V lost 5 bases, J lost 8 bases, and 22 bases lay in between. The chain's CDR3 is CASSAGWPEMVDEQFF. The CDR3 nucleotides read TGTGCCAGCAGTGCGGGCTGGCCAGAGATGGTGGATGAGCAGTTCTTC.

In this sample, this clone turned up a few times. The V gene is TRBV2, the J gene TRBJ1-5; TRBD1 aligns across 7 bases. The ends lost 7 bases at V and 5 bases at J; junction bases unmatched: 8. The CDR3 consists of 14 residues. Germline values: CDR1 SNHLY, CDR2 FYNNEI. CDR3 coding DNA: TGTGCCAGCAAGCCGGGAAGGGGGCATCAGCCCCAGCATTTT. Its protein product is CASKPGRGHQPQHF.

The chain employs TRBV11-2 and TRBJ2-7, with 11 bases identical to TRBD2. There are 17 residues in the CDR3. Per germline, CDR1 SGHAT and CDR2 FQNNGV. V gave up 3 bases and J gave up 2 bases; unmatched junction bases: 9. The CDR3 region is CASSLEPGTSGTYEQYF. For the CDR3, the DNA is TGTGCCAGCAGCTTGGAACCCGGGACTAGCGGAACCTACGAGCAGTACTTC.

The chain joins TRBV28 to TRBJ2-1; 11 bases match TRBD2. CDR3 length equals 15 residues. The junction had 11 bases not matched to a gene; V was cut back by 10 bases and J by 6 bases. CDR1 and CDR2 from the germline V gene are MDHEN and SYDVKM. The CDR3 DNA reads TGTGCCATCGTGAAGGGACTAGCGGAACCCAATGAGCAGTTCTTC. It codes for CAIVKGLAEPNEQFF.

V is TRBV6-4 and J is TRBJ2-5; D unclear. Germline lookup yields CDR1 MRHNA and CDR2 SNTAGT. Between the trimmed V and J ends, which lost 10 bases and 1 base, there was a span of 25 bases. The CDR3 runs to 17 residues. In DNA form, the CDR3 reads TGTGCCAACAATGACGTTTCAACTACGGGCGGCCAAGAGACCCAGTACTTC. Residues: CANNDVSTTGGQETQYF.

In its sample, this clone was seen a few times. The chain employs TRBV7-3 and TRBJ2-1, with TRBD2 identical over 9 bases. Per the germline V gene, CDR1 is SGHTA and CDR2 is FQGTGA. V trimming: 4 bases; J trimming: 6 bases; junction bases outside the gene matches: 7. The CDR3 covers 15 residues. CDR3 in DNA: TGTGCCAGCAGCTCCGGGGGCGGGAGGGCCAATGAGCAGTTCTTC. Protein: CASSSGGGRANEQFF. The full variable domain, rest sourced from reference TRBV7-3 and TRBJ2-1, is GAGVSQTPSNKVTEKGKYVELRCDPISGHTALYWYRQSLGQGPEFLIYFQGTGAADDSGLPNDRFFAVRPEGSVSTLKIQRTERGDSAVYLCASSSGGGRANEQFFGPGTRLTVL.

V usage is TRBV6-5 and J usage is TRBJ1-2; D remains ambiguous. Germline CDR1 and CDR2: MNHEY and SVGAGI. Trimming cost V 0 bases and J 7 bases, with 9 bases left between them. This CDR3 has 13 residues. The CDR3 sequence: CASSYSRGPGYTF. CDR3 nucleotides: TGTGCCAGCAGTTACTCCAGAGGCCCTGGCTACACCTTC.

V is TRBV5-5 and J is TRBJ1-5; D possibly corresponds to TRBD1 (5 bases). Trimming cost V 0 bases and J 1 base, with 8 bases left between them. This CDR3 is built from 15 residues. Germline assignment: CDR1 SGHKS and CDR2 YYEKEE (reference sequence). Written as DNA, the CDR3 is TGTGCCAGCAGCTTGGTGGGGGTGAGCAATCAGCCCCAGCATTTT. Its translation is CASSLVGVSNQPQHF.

This clone was seen repeatedly, ten times or more. J is TRBJ2-5 and V is TRBV28; 7 bases fit TRBD2. Germline CDR1 MDHEN, CDR2 SYDVKM. After removal of 5 bases from V and 5 bases from J, the junction contained 5 bases not matched to a gene. This CDR3 contains 13 residues. DNA for the CDR3: TGTGCCAGCAGTGGGGAGGGGAGGGAGACCCAGTACTTC. Translation gives CASSGEGRETQYF.

This chain connects TRBV9 to TRBJ2-7, with D possibly called TRBD1 or TRBD2 (5 bases each). CDR3 length: 17 amino acids. CDR1 is SGDLS, CDR2 YYNGEE, per germline. V was trimmed by 0 bases and J by 1 base, leaving 17 bases between them. The CDR3 reads CASSVGGPSNPSYEQYF. The DNA for the CDR3 is TGTGCCAGCAGCGTAGGGGGACCTTCGAACCCATCCTACGAGCAGTACTTC.

This clone was seen more than once but under ten times. The chain recombines TRBV27 with TRBJ1-2; TRBD1 matches at 8 bases. The germline CDR1 and CDR2 sequences are MNHEY and SMNVEV (reference sequence). The V segment lost 6 bases and the J segment 7 bases; nucleotides outside the gene matches: 7. CDR3 length: 13 amino acids. CDR3 DNA sequence: TGTGCCAGCAGGATCACAGGGGGGGGTGGCTACACCTTC. Translated: CASRITGGGGYTF.

The chain recombines TRBV9 with TRBJ2-3, with 8 bases aligning to TRBD1. This CDR3 region has 14 residues. V lost 7 bases, J lost 5 bases, and 9 bases stayed unmatched. Germline CDR1 is SGDLS and CDR2 is YYNGEE. DNA of the CDR3: TGTGCCAGCGGAAGGACAGGGAAGGGAGATACGCAGTATTTT. Translating it yields CASGRTGKGDTQYF. Looking up the rest from reference TRBV9 and TRBJ2-3 gives the full variable domain: DSGVTQTPKHLITATGQRVTLRCSPRSGDLSVYWYQQSLDQGLQFLIQYYNGEERAKGNILERFSAQQFPDLHSELNLSSLELGDSALYFCASGRTGKGDTQYFGPGTRLTVL.

This chain uses TRBV6-1 with TRBJ1-3, with 7 nucleotides matching TRBD1. The V gene's germline CDR1 is MNHNS and CDR2 SASEGT. The CDR3 length is 15 residues. Trimming cost V 2 bases and J 7 bases; bases outside gene matches: 8. CDR3 loop: CASSESTGAQNTIYF. The CDR3 DNA reads as TGTGCCAGCAGTGAAAGTACAGGGGCTCAGAACACCATATATTTT.

The chain uses TRBV19 and TRBJ2-7; 7 nucleotides match TRBD1. The CDR3 extends over 15 amino acids. V lost 7 bases to trimming and J lost 0 bases; unmatched junction nucleotides: 9. Germline CDR1 is LNHDA and CDR2 is SQIVND (reference sequence). The CDR3 here is CASTSGTVSSYEQYF. The CDR3 nucleotides are TGTGCCAGTACTTCCGGGACAGTGAGCTCCTACGAGCAGTACTTC.

Note on this clone: At the DNA level, this CDR3 is encoded by other sequences in the same sample as well. The chain carries TRBV15 and TRBJ2-7, with 8 bases lining up with TRBD1. CDR3 size: 15 residues. Germline V gene sequence: CDR1 LNHNV, CDR2 YYDKDF (reference sequence). Trimming at V came to 0 bases and at J to 4 bases, leaving 5 bases not matched to a gene. The CDR3 DNA reads TGTGCCACCAGCAGAGATAAGGACAGGGCTTACGAGCAGTACTTC. Translating it yields CATSRDKDRAYEQYF. Supplemented by reference TRBV15 and TRBJ2-7, the full variable domain reads DAMVIQNPRYQVTQFGKPVTLSCSQTLNHNVMYWYQQKSSQAPKLLFHYYDKDFNNEADTPDNFQSRRPNTSFCFLDIRSPGLGDTAMYLCATSRDKDRAYEQYFGPGTRLTVT.

This clone appeared many times. The chain has TRBV6-5 and TRBJ1-2; D may be TRBD1 (5 bases). CDR3 length: 13 residues. The V gene lost 7 bases and the J gene lost 4 bases, with 13 bases spanning the gap. Germline CDR1 is MNHEY and CDR2 is SVGAGI. CDR3 nucleotides: TGTGCCAGCACCTCCGGGACGGGCTATGGCTACACCTTC. Protein product: CASTSGTGYGYTF.

The chain recombines TRBV5-1 with TRBJ2-5; 10 bases match TRBD2. This CDR3 contains 16 residues. J lost 2 bases, V lost 4 bases, and 8 bases had no gene match. The germline CDR1 and CDR2 sequences are SGHRS and YFSETQ. This chain's CDR3 is CASSARGTSEQETQYF. CDR3 DNA: TGCGCCAGCAGCGCCCGGGGGACTAGCGAGCAAGAGACCCAGTACTTC.

V is TRBV7-6 and J is TRBJ1-2; 7 bases fit TRBD1. The CDR3 is made up of 15 amino acids. Germline trimming cut 5 bases from V and 4 bases from J; bases unmatched to any gene: 10. Germline CDR1 reads SGHVS; CDR2 reads FNYEAQ. The CDR3 here is CASSPGQMEPYGYTF. DNA for the CDR3: TGTGCCAGCAGCCCGGGACAGATGGAGCCCTATGGCTACACCTTC.

This chain links TRBV6-5 with TRBJ2-3; TRBD1 or TRBD2 may be the D gene (5 bases each). V was pared by 6 bases and J by 9 bases, with 16 bases between. The CDR3 covers 13 residues. Per the germline V gene, CDR1 is MNHEY and CDR2 is SVGAGI. The chain's CDR3 is CASSPPGPGTQYF. The CDR3, as DNA: TGTGCCAGCAGCCCCCCGGGACCGGGAACGCAGTATTTT.

The V and J genes are TRBV11-2 and TRBJ2-1; perhaps TRBD2 as D (6 bases). From germline, CDR1 is SGHAT and CDR2 FQNNGV. Between the trimmed V and J ends, which lost 3 bases and 4 bases, there was a span of 13 bases. The CDR3 spans 15 residues. This CDR3 is CASSFYEGGYNEQFF. The DNA of the CDR3 is TGTGCCAGCAGCTTTTACGAGGGAGGTTACAATGAGCAGTTCTTC.